This T cell receptor (beta chain) appears in the sequencing data of a study of radiation and T cells in renal cell carcinoma (dated by TCRdb to 2020 to 2022). At the level of the whole study: The samples were drawn from a clinical trial, where primary renal cell carcinomas were treated with 15 Gy of stereotactic body radiation therapy and then removed by nephrectomy 4 weeks afterward. A total of 4,016,671 unique CDR3 nucleotide sequences, encoding 2.8 million or so unique CDR3 amino acid sequences, were found across all 53 samples. TCR beta sequencing covered around 50 samples in total, comprising approximately 26 tumors and about 27 peripheral blood samples. Overall results and qualifications from the work: Top tumor clonotypes rose in blood from baseline to 2 weeks post-radiation, then contracted by 4 weeks, suggesting transient expansion of tumor-resident clones. Because pretreatment tumor biopsies were not available, the baseline intratumoral presence of clonotypes could not be determined. Changes in the blood repertoire were not tracked past 4 weeks after treatment. The single-armed trial design could not address effects of radiation dose or scheduling on the TCR repertoire.

The label giving this sample's time point can be read as: blood 2 weeks post-SBRT. The treatment or condition label of this sample denotes: 15 Gy SBRT to primary tumor, nephrectomy 4 weeks later. To track tumor-enriched clonotypes, serial peripheral blood was sampled from radiation-treated patients at baseline and at 2 weeks and 4 weeks after SBRT. Every patient's renal cell carcinoma showed clear cell pathology. The QIAamp DNA Blood Mini Kit (Qiagen) was used to prepare genomic DNA for TCR sequencing. The analyses included just those samples that passed every quality control check. Comments on this clone: This clone's antigen is unknown. No base quality values were provided; no much bigger clone lies one nucleotide off.

The immunoSEQ kit was used, according to the manufacturer's recommendations, to generate TCR beta libraries from genomic DNA. To prepare libraries, a first multiplex PCR with proprietary primers was run, followed by a second PCR that added unique barcodes, and a bead cleanup was done after each round. Each sample batch included a kit-provided positive control reaction and a negative control reaction. The final libraries were assessed on an Agilent 4200 TapeStation D1000 ScreenTape, pooled by volume, and quantified by qPCR. Sequencing ran on an Illumina NextSeq500 with a MidOutput 150-cycle cartridge, using 156 Read1 and 15 Index1 cycles with kit custom primers. The pooled library was loaded at 1.0 pM, and around 22% PhiX control was spiked in. Per the source publication's procedure: The vendor-processed data were analyzed in R, and a clonotype was defined as all T cells that share the same CDR3 nucleotide sequence. In the clone abundance analyses, frequencies were normalized to the 10,000 most abundant clones in each sample. Public T cell clones, which averaged fewer than five per sample, were removed prior to analysis. Tumor-enriched clonotypes and baseline blood-enriched clonotypes were defined as those with an abundance difference of at least 32-fold between compartments. A beta-binomial differential abundance model was used to identify clonotypes that were expanded or contracted between blood time points. The Baroni-Urbani and Buser coefficient was used to measure tumor-blood repertoire similarity, and groups were compared with two-tailed Wilcoxon tests in R. In TCRdb, the immuneACCESS table is reduced to in-frame sequences with V and J assigned. These tables do not hold every clone; where another copy was compared, an unresolved V gene accounts for under half, and the others remain unexplained. V and J calls and clone size follow that table, whereas D and trimming were derived from the DNA. The sample records some 130,000 clones, 88% of which are singletons. About 5% of the sample comes from the top ten.

V is shortened by 4 bases, J by 0 bases, and the region joining them spans 9 bases. Per the germline V gene, ENHRY is the CDR1 and SYGVKD is the CDR2. The cysteine opens and the phenylalanine closes a CDR3 of 14 amino acids. The only DNA kept is the CDR3, 42 bases in frame from the first base. Sequences were derived from blood, sampled from a patient whose treatment included radiotherapy and nephrectomy. This sequence uses TRBV10-3 and TRBJ2-5; TRBD1 might be the D gene, on 6 matching bases. This receptor was identified in an older woman with renal cell carcinoma. At the DNA level, the sequence is TGTGCCATCAGTGGAGGGGGTAACCAAGAGACCCAGTACTTC. Translated, this is CAISGGGNQETQYF.